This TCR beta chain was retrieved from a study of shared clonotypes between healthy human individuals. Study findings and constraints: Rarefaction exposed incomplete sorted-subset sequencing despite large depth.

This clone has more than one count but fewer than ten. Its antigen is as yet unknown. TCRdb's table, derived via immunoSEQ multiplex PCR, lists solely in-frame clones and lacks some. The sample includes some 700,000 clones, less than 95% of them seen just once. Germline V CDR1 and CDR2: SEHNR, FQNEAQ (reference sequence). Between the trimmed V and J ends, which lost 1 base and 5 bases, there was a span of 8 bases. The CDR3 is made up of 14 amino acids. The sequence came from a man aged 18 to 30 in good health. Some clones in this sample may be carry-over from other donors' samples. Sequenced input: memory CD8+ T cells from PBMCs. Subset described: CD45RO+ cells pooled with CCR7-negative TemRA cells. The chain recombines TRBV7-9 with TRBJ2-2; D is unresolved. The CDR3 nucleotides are TGTGCCAGCAGCTTAGTGTTGACTACCGGGGAGCTGTTTTTT. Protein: CASSLVLTTGELFF.